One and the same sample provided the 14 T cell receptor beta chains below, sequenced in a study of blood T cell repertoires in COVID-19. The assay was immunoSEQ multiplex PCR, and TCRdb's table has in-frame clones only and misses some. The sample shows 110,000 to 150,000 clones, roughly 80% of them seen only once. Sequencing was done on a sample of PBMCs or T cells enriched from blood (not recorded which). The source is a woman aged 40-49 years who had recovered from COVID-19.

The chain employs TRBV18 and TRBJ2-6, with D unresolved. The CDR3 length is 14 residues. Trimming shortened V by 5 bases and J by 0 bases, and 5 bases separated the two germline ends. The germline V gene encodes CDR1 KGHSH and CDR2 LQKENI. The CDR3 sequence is CASSTNSGANVLTF. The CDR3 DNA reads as TGTGCCAGCTCAACAAACTCTGGGGCCAACGTCCTGACTTTC.

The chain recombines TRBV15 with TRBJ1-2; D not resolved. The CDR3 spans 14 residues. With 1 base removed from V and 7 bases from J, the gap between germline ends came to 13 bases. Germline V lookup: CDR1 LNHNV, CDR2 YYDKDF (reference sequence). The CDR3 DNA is TGTGCCACCAGCAGAGTCGGAGCTTCGGGTGGCTACACCTTC. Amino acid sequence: CATSRVGASGGYTF.

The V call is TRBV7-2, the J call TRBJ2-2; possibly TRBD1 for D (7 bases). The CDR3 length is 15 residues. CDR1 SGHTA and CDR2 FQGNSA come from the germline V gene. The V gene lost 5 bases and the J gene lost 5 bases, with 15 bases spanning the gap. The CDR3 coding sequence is TGTGCCAGCAGCCCGAGCAGGGGGAGGACCGGGGAGCTGTTTTTT. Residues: CASSPSRGRTGELFF.

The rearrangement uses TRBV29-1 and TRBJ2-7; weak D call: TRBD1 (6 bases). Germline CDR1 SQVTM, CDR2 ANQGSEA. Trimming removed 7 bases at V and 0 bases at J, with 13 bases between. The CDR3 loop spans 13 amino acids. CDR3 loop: CSASDRSSYEQYF. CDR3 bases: TGCAGCGCTTCCGACAGGAGCTCCTACGAGCAGTACTTC.

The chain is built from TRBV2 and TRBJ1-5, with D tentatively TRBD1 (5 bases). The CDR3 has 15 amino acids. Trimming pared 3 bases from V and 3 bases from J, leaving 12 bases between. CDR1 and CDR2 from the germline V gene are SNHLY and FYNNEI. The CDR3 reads CASSEAVGVNQPQHF. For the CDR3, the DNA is TGTGCCAGCAGTGAGGCGGTAGGGGTCAATCAGCCCCAGCATTTT.

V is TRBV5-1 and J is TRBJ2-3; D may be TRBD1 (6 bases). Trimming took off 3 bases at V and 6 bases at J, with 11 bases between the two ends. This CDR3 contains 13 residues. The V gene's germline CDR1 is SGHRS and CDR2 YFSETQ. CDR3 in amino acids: CASSSERGDTQYF. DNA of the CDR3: TGCGCCAGCAGCTCCGAGAGGGGGGATACGCAGTATTTT.

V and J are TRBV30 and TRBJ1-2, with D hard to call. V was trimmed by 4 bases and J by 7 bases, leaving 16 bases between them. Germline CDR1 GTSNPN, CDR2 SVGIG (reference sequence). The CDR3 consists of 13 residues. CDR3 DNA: TGTGCCTGGACAGTAGCCGCCTCGGTTGGCTACACCTTC. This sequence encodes CAWTVAASVGYTF.

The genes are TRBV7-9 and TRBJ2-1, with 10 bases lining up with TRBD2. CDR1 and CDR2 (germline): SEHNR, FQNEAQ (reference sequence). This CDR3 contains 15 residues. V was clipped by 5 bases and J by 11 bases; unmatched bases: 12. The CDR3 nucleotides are TGTGCCAGCAGCCCCCGAAGCGGGGGGGCGAATAAGCAGTTCTTC. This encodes CASSPRSGGANKQFF.

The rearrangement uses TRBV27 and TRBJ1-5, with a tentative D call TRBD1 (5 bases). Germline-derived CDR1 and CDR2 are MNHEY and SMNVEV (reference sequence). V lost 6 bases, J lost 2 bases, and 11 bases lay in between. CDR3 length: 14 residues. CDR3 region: CASRSGGGNQPQHF. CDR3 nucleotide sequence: TGTGCCAGCAGGTCGGGGGGTGGCAATCAGCCCCAGCATTTT.

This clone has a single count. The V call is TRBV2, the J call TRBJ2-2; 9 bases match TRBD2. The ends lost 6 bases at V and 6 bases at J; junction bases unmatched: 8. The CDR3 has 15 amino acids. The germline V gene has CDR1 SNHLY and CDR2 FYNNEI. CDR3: CASSAGGLASGELFF. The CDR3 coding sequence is TGTGCCAGCAGCGCAGGGGGACTAGCTTCCGGGGAGCTGTTTTTT.

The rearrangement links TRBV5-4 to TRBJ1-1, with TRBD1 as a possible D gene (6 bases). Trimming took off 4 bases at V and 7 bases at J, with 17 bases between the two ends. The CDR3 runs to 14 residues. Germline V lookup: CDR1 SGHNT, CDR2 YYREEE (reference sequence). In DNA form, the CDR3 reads TGTGCCAGCAGCACTTACAGGGCTAGGAGTGAAGCTTTCTTT. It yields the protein CASSTYRARSEAFF. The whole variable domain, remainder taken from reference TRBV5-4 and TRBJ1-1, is ETGVTQSPTHLIKTRGQQVTLRCSSQSGHNTVSWYQQALGQGPQFIFQYYREEENGRGNFPPRFSGLQFPNYSSELNVNALELDDSALYLCASSTYRARSEAFFGQGTRLTVV.

In nucleotides, the CDR3 is TGTGCCAGCAGCTCTAGTCTAGGCGGCTACAATGAGCAGTTCTTC. This gives the protein CASSSSLGGYNEQFF. This chain uses TRBV6-6 with TRBJ2-1; D not resolved. Germline V lookup: CDR1 MNHNY, CDR2 SVGAGI (reference sequence). Trimming took off 6 bases at V and 3 bases at J, with 15 bases between the two ends. The CDR3 covers 15 residues.

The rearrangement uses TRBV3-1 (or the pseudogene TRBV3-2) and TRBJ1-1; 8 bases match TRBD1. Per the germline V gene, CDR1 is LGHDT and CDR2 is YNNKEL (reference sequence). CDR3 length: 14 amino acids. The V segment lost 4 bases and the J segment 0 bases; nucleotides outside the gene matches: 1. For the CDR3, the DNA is TGTGCCAGCAGCCGGGACAGGATGAACACTGAAGCTTTCTTT. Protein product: CASSRDRMNTEAFF.

The CDR3 nucleotides are TGTGCCAGCAGTTTACGACAGGACACTGAAGCTTTCTTT. As protein: CASSLRQDTEAFF. This chain links TRBV27 with TRBJ1-1, with a possible D match to TRBD1 (6 bases). The CDR3 runs 13 residues. V was clipped by 2 bases and J by 3 bases, with 7 bases between them. Germline V gene sequence: CDR1 MNHEY, CDR2 SMNVEV (reference sequence).